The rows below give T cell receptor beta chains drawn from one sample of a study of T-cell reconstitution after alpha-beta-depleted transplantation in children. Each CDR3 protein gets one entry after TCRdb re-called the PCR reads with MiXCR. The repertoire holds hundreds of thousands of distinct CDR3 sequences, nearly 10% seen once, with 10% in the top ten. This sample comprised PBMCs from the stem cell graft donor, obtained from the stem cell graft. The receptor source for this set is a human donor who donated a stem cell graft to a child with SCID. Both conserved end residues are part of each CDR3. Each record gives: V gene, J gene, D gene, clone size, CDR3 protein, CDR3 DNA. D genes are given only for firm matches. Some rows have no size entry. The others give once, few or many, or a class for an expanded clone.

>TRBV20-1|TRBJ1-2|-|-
CSAYTGFSHGYTF
TGCAGTGCCTATACAGGGTTCAGTCATGGCTACACCTTC
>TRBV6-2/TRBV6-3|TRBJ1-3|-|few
CASSYSWPGPGNTIYF
TGTGCCAGCAGTTACTCGTGGCCGGGACCTGGAAACACCATATATTTT
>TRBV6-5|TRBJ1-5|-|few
CASSYLGTVQPQHF
TGTGCCAGCAGTTACCTGGGGACGGTTCAGCCCCAGCATTTT
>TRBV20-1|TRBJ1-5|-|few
CSAHSLGPNQPQHF
TGCAGTGCCCATTCACTAGGGCCCAATCAGCCCCAGCATTTT
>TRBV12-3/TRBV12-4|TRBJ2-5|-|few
CASSFASQETQYF
TGTGCCAGCAGTTTCGCCTCGCAAGAGACCCAGTACTTC
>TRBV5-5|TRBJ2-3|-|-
CASSLDMSQGTDTQYF
TGTGCCAGCAGCTTGGATATGAGCCAGGGCACAGATACGCAGTATTTT
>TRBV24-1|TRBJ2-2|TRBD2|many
CATSSSGGATGELFF
TGTGCCACCAGTTCTAGCGGGGGGGCCACCGGGGAGCTGTTTTTT
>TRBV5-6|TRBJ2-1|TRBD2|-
CASSFPAGGNNEQFF
TGTGCCAGCAGCTTCCCCGCGGGGGGGAACAATGAGCAGTTCTTC
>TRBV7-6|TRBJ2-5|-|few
CASSLLGGEVQETQYF
TGTGCCAGCAGCTTGCTTGGCGGGGAAGTCCAAGAGACCCAGTACTTC
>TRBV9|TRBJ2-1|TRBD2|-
CASSVVGSGGSGQFF
TGTGCCAGCAGCGTAGTCGGTAGCGGGGGATCCGGGCAGTTCTTC
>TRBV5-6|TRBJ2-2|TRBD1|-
CASSPKTGGARQKLFF
TGTGCCAGCAGCCCAAAGACAGGGGGCGCCCGACAGAAGCTGTTTTTT
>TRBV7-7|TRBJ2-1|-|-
CASSLGIQGNEQFF
TGTGCTAGCAGCCTAGGAATACAGGGAAATGAGCAGTTCTTC
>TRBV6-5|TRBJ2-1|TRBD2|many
CAGTRGGSYNEQFF
TGTGCCGGAACCCGCGGGGGGTCTTACAATGAGCAGTTCTTC
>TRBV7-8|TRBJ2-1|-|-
CASSLALRGPSYNEQFF
TGTGCCAGCAGCTTAGCGCTTCGGGGGCCCTCCTACAATGAGCAGTTCTTC
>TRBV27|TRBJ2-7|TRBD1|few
CASTGQGAYEQYF
TGTGCCAGCACCGGACAGGGGGCCTACGAGCAGTACTTC
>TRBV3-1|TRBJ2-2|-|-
CASSQDLDGAGELFF
TGTGCCAGCAGCCAAGATCTGGATGGGGCCGGGGAGCTGTTTTTT
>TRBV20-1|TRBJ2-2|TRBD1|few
CSAQGDSPTGELFF
TGCAGTGCCCAGGGGGACAGCCCCACCGGGGAGCTGTTTTTT
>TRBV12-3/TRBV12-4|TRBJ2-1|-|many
CASSLKVWGRESQFF
TGTGCCAGCAGTTTGAAAGTTTGGGGCCGGGAATCTCAGTTCTTC
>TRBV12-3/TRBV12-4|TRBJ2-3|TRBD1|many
CASTTTGGYEDTQYF
TGTGCCAGCACCACAACAGGGGGCTATGAAGATACGCAGTATTTT
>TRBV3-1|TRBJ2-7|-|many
CASSQTLKRTDEQYF
TGTGCCAGCAGCCAGACCCTAAAGAGGACGGACGAGCAGTACTTC
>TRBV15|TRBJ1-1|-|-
CATSRAGGKGEDTEAFF
TGTGCCACCAGCAGAGCCGGGGGCAAAGGAGAGGACACTGAAGCTTTCTTT
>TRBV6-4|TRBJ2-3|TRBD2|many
CASSTQAGGPPDTQYF
TGTGCCAGCAGTACTCAAGCGGGGGGGCCCCCAGATACGCAGTATTTT
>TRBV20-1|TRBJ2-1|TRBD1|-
CSALGAGGNEQFF
TGCAGTGCCCTCGGGGCAGGGGGCAATGAGCAGTTCTTC
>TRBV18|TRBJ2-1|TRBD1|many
CASSPDRAYNEQFF
TGTGCCAGCTCACCGGACAGGGCTTACAATGAGCAGTTCTTC
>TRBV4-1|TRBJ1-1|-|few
CASSQDGVSATEAFF
TGCGCCAGCAGCCAAGATGGGGTATCGGCCACTGAAGCTTTCTTT
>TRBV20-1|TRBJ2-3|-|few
CSAYDRRGGTDTQYF
TGCAGTGCTTACGACAGGCGGGGTGGCACAGATACGCAGTATTTT
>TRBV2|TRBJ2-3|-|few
CASSETGTGTDTQYF
TGTGCCAGCAGTGAAACCGGGACGGGGACAGATACGCAGTATTTT
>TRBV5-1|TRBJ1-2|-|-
CASSLTGMNYGYTF
TGCGCCAGCAGCTTGACAGGGATGAACTATGGCTACACCTTC
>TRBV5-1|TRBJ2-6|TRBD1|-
CASSKGDRDYSGANVLTF
TGCGCCAGCAGCAAAGGGGACAGGGATTACTCTGGGGCCAACGTCCTGACTTTC
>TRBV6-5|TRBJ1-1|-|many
CASSYGMNTEAFF
TGTGCCAGCAGTTACGGTATGAACACTGAAGCTTTCTTT
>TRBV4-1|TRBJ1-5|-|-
CASSHHGGQPQHF
TGCGCCAGCAGCCACCACGGGGGTCAGCCCCAGCATTTT
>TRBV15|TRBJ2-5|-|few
CATSRESGAQETQYF
TGTGCCACCAGCAGAGAGTCGGGGGCCCAAGAGACCCAGTACTTC
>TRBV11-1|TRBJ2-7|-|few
CASSPPDNYEQYF
TGTGCCAGCAGCCCTCCGGACAACTACGAGCAGTACTTC
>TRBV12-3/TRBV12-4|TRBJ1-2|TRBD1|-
CASRAGTGGRYGYTF
TGTGCCAGCAGAGCCGGGACAGGGGGCCGGTATGGCTACACCTTC
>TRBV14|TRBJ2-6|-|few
CASSQVRRTGANVLTF
TGTGCCAGCAGCCAAGTCCGGAGGACTGGGGCCAACGTCCTGACTTTC
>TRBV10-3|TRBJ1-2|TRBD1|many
CAISGTGTHYGYTF
TGTGCCATCAGTGGGACAGGGACCCACTATGGCTACACCTTC
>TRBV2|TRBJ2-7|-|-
CASSDDGNSYEQYF
TGTGCCAGCAGTGATGACGGTAACTCCTACGAGCAGTACTTC
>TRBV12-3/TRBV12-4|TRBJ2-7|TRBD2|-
CASSHAKRGIEQYF
TGTGCCAGCAGTCACGCCAAGCGGGGCATTGAGCAGTACTTC
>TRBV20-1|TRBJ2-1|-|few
CSASPGVASSYNEQFF
TGCAGTGCTAGTCCAGGGGTGGCCAGCTCCTACAATGAGCAGTTCTTC
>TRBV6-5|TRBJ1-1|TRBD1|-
CASSNGQGRSEAFF
TGTGCCAGCAGTAACGGACAGGGTAGGTCTGAAGCTTTCTTT
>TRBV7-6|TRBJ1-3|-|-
CASSLQPEVSGNTIYF
TGTGCCAGCAGCTTACAACCGGAAGTCTCTGGAAACACCATATATTTT